This passage covers 28 T cell receptor beta chains from one sample sequenced in a study of long-term antiretroviral therapy in people with HIV. Assay version v3.0 of immunoSEQ was used, and it was run at survey level. This table comes from immunoSEQ multiplex PCR, and its TCRdb copy is limited to in-frame clones, with some not included. The data show fewer than 45,000 clones, approximately 94% seen once. Sequenced material: unsorted PBMCs, taken 4.1 years after starting antiretroviral therapy. These receptors all stem from a woman between 45 and 65 years old with HIV.

The chain recombines TRBV27 with TRBJ1-2; TRBD1 might be the D (6 bases). The CDR3 has 14 amino acids. The germline V gene encodes CDR1 MNHEY and CDR2 SMNVEV (reference sequence). The germline V and J ends were trimmed by 2 bases and 6 bases, with 13 bases remaining between them. DNA of the CDR3: TGTGCCAGCAGTTTAGTTGGGACATATAATGGCTACACCTTC. This gives the protein CASSLVGTYNGYTF.

V usage is TRBV25-1 and J usage is TRBJ1-1, with no clear D. This CDR3 spans 13 amino acids. From germline, CDR1 is MGHDK and CDR2 SYGVNS. The V end lost 2 bases, the J end lost 6 bases, and 10 bases lay between the germline ends. This chain's CDR3 is CASSERGFPEAFF. The CDR3 nucleotides read TGTGCCAGCAGTGAACGAGGTTTCCCTGAAGCTTTCTTT.

The rearrangement uses TRBV19 and TRBJ2-3; 9 bases map to TRBD1. Germline-derived CDR1 and CDR2 are LNHDA and SQIVND (reference sequence). V shed 3 bases, J shed 1 base, and the junction held 2 bases outside the gene matches. The CDR3 covers 15 residues. In DNA, the CDR3 is TGTGCCAGTAGTATTGGGGACAGGGGCACAGATACGCAGTATTTT. It is translated as CASSIGDRGTDTQYF.

CDR3 in amino acids: CASSLTGFSGELFF. In nucleotides, the CDR3 is TGTGCCAGCTCACTGACAGGGTTCTCCGGGGAGCTGTTTTTT. The genes are TRBV18 and TRBJ2-2; 7 bases agree with TRBD1. Germline V lookup: CDR1 KGHSH, CDR2 LQKENI. Trimming cost V 4 bases and J 6 bases; bases outside gene matches: 5. This CDR3 spans 14 amino acids.

The chain is built from TRBV29-1 and TRBJ1-1; 7 bases are shared with TRBD1. V trimming: 4 bases; J trimming: 0 bases; junction bases outside the gene matches: 5. Per the germline V gene, CDR1 is SQVTM and CDR2 is ANQGSEA. The CDR3 extends over 14 amino acids. CDR3 nucleotides: TGCAGCGTTGCTAAGACAGGGTTGAACACTGAAGCTTTCTTT. Protein sequence: CSVAKTGLNTEAFF.

This clone was observed a single time. V is TRBV2 and J is TRBJ1-6, with D tentatively TRBD1 (5 bases). The V end was cut by 4 bases, the J end by 8 bases, with 12 bases between. This CDR3 is built from 14 residues. CDR1 is SNHLY, CDR2 FYNNEI, per germline. CDR3 protein: CASSVEGADSPLHF. The DNA for the CDR3 is TGTGCCAGCAGTGTTGAAGGGGCGGATTCACCCCTCCACTTT.

The chain carries TRBV5-6 and TRBJ2-2; possibly TRBD2 for D (5 bases). The length of the CDR3 is 16 residues. Per the germline V gene, CDR1 is SGHDT and CDR2 is YYEEEE. Trimming stripped 4 bases from V and 2 bases from J, with 15 bases between. CDR3 sequence (DNA): TGTGCCAGCAGCATTCTTCCGGGATTAAACACCGGGGAGCTGTTTTTT. Its protein is CASSILPGLNTGELFF.

The chain couples TRBV5-1 to TRBJ2-5; D possibly corresponds to TRBD2 (5 bases). This CDR3 region has 13 residues. The V gene's germline CDR1 is SGHRS and CDR2 YFSETQ. V lost 4 bases and J 2 bases, leaving 9 bases between the germline ends. CDR3 residues: CASSAGLQETQYF. CDR3 in DNA: TGCGCCAGCAGCGCAGGACTTCAAGAGACCCAGTACTTC.

The chain is built from TRBV7-9 and TRBJ2-3; D ambiguous. The germline V gene encodes CDR1 SEHNR and CDR2 FQNEAQ (reference sequence). Trimming removed 6 bases from V and 4 bases from J, with 8 bases in between. This CDR3 has 12 amino acids. The chain's CDR3 is CASSLSSDTQYF. CDR3 sequence (DNA): TGTGCCAGCAGTCTTAGCTCAGATACGCAGTATTTT.

In this sample, this clone turned up once. The chain uses TRBV6-7 and TRBJ1-1, with 9 bases lining up with TRBD1. TRBV6-7 is placed among ORFs of uncertain function. This CDR3 comprises 16 residues. V shed 4 bases and J 5 bases; nucleotides not matched to a gene: 11. In nucleotides, the CDR3 is TGTGCCAGCAGTTCAGCCGAGGACAGGGGCGTGACTGAAGCTTTCTTT. Encoded protein: CASSSAEDRGVTEAFF.

The chain joins TRBV10-2 to TRBJ2-7, with 8 bases aligning to TRBD1. J was trimmed by 3 bases and V by 4 bases; bases with no gene match: 2. The germline CDR1 and CDR2 sequences are WSHSY and SAAADI. The CDR3 has 13 amino acids. CDR3 residues: CASSGTGYYEQYF. The CDR3 nucleotides read TGCGCCAGCAGTGGGACAGGGTACTACGAGCAGTACTTC.

V usage is TRBV5-6 and J usage is TRBJ2-1; D is uncertain. Germline assignment: CDR1 SGHDT and CDR2 YYEEEE. Trimming shortened V by 0 bases and J by 8 bases, and 9 bases separated the two germline ends. This CDR3 contains 13 residues. The CDR3 coding sequence is TGTGCCAGCAGCTTGGGTGCGAACCATGAGCAGTTCTTC. This gives the protein CASSLGANHEQFF.

The chain joins TRBV5-4 to TRBJ1-2; weak D call: TRBD1 (5 bases). V dropped 5 bases and J dropped 2 bases, with 16 bases sitting between them. The CDR3 extends over 15 amino acids. The V gene's germline CDR1 is SGHNT and CDR2 YYREEE (reference sequence). The CDR3 DNA follows: TGTGCCAGCAGTCTTGATCTAGGGGCGAACTATGGCTACACCTTC. Translation gives CASSLDLGANYGYTF.

The chain recombines TRBV27 with TRBJ2-2; D gene unclear. CDR1 MNHEY and CDR2 SMNVEV come from the germline V gene (reference sequence). The V and J ends lost 1 base and 1 base respectively, with 4 bases between them. The CDR3 is 14 amino acids. The CDR3, as DNA: TGTGCCAGCAGTTTATACGGGAACACCGGGGAGCTGTTTTTT. Amino acids: CASSLYGNTGELFF.

The chain combines TRBV7-9 with TRBJ1-1, with 7 bases that match TRBD1. The CDR3 has 13 residues. The V segment lost 4 bases and the J segment 3 bases; nucleotides outside the gene matches: 2. Germline V CDR1 and CDR2: SEHNR, FQNEAQ (reference sequence). The DNA for the CDR3 is TGTGCCAGCAGCTCGGGACAGCACACTGAAGCTTTCTTT. This codes for CASSSGQHTEAFF.

This chain links TRBV2 with TRBJ1-1; D perhaps matches TRBD1 (6 bases). The germline CDR1 and CDR2 sequences are SNHLY and FYNNEI. The CDR3 is made up of 14 amino acids. Trimming left V 4 bases short and J 1 base short, with 10 bases between. CDR3 coding DNA: TGTGCCAGCAGTGCAATGACAGGGAACACTGAAGCTTTCTTT. Amino acids: CASSAMTGNTEAFF.

The V gene is TRBV30, the J gene TRBJ1-6; TRBD1 is a possible D gene (6 bases). The V gene lost 1 base and the J gene lost 10 bases, with 20 bases spanning the gap. Germline values: CDR1 GTSNPN, CDR2 SVGIG (reference sequence). This CDR3 comprises 16 residues. The CDR3 sequence is CAWSGRTGLGGSPLHF. The CDR3 nucleotides read TGTGCCTGGAGTGGGAGAACAGGGTTGGGAGGGTCACCCCTCCACTTT.

J is TRBJ2-6 and V is TRBV7-6; D remains unclear. The CDR3 consists of 19 residues. V was shortened by 3 bases and J by 3 bases, with 21 bases between the two germline ends. Germline CDR1 is SGHVS and CDR2 is FNYEAQ. The CDR3 DNA sequence: TGTGCCAGCAGCTTCACCCTATGTAGGACGTTTATTGGGGCCAACGTCCTGACTTTC. Translated: CASSFTLCRTFIGANVLTF. The variable domain in full, completed from reference TRBV7-6 and TRBJ2-6, reads GAGVSQSPRYKVTKRGQDVALRCDPISGHVSLYWYRQALGQGPEFLTYFNYEAQQDKSGLPNDRFSAERPEGSISTLTIQRTEQRDSAMYRCASSFTLCRTFIGANVLTFGAGSRLTVL.

The J gene is TRBJ2-1, the V gene TRBV11-3; 11 bases fit TRBD2. The CDR3 length is 15 residues. Per germline, CDR1 SGHNT and CDR2 YENEEA. V was pared by 4 bases and J by 5 bases, with 4 bases of the junction left unmatched. As DNA, the CDR3 is TGTGCCAGCAGCTCTCTAGCGGGGGGCAACAATGAGCAGTTCTTC. Residues: CASSSLAGGNNEQFF.

V is TRBV21-1 and J is TRBJ2-7; the table's TRBD1 call for D was not verified on the DNA. TRBV21-1 is annotated as a pseudogene. This CDR3 is 15 amino acids long. The CDR3 loop reads CASKRHLGGNYEQYF. CDR3 coding DNA: TGTGCCAGCAAGCGACACCTAGGGGGCAACTACGAGCAGTACTTC.

The chain combines TRBV5-8 with TRBJ2-5, with TRBD1 matching 9 bases. After removal of 4 bases from V and 5 bases from J, the junction contained 9 bases not matched to a gene. Germline CDR1 is SGHTS and CDR2 is YDEGEE. This CDR3 has 15 amino acids. The CDR3 protein is CASSQGTGRKETQYF. The CDR3 region has the DNA TGTGCCAGCAGCCAAGGGACAGGGAGGAAGGAGACCCAGTACTTC.

The chain couples TRBV5-1 to TRBJ1-1; 9 bases align to TRBD1. The germline CDR1 and CDR2 sequences are SGHRS and YFSETQ. V was pared by 4 bases and J by 1 base, with 8 bases of the junction left unmatched. The CDR3 sequence is 16 residues long. The CDR3 region has the DNA TGCGCCAGCAGCATTACGGGACAGGGAAAGAACACTGAAGCTTTCTTT. This translates into CASSITGQGKNTEAFF.

This sequence joins TRBV11-2 and TRBJ1-5; D unresolved. V shed 5 bases and J shed 7 bases, with 15 bases lying between them. Germline V gene data show CDR1 as SGHAT and CDR2 as FQNNGV. This CDR3 is 14 amino acids long. CDR3 bases: TGTGCCAGCAGCCCGGATAGAGTGGGGCAGCCCCAGCATTTT. Residues: CASSPDRVGQPQHF.

The chain employs TRBV11-2 and TRBJ2-5; a possible D gene is TRBD2 (6 bases). Germline V lookup: CDR1 SGHAT, CDR2 FQNNGV. The CDR3 spans 12 residues. The CDR3 nucleotides read TGTGCAACGGGGGTTGGCGGGGAGACCCAGTACTTC. This sequence encodes CATGVGGETQYF.

The chain combines TRBV7-3 with TRBJ2-1; D tentatively reads TRBD1 or TRBD2 (5 bases each). V shed 4 bases and J shed 7 bases, with 20 bases lying between them. The CDR3 extends over 16 amino acids. Germline CDR1 and CDR2: SGHTA and FQGTGA. The CDR3 region has the DNA TGTGCCAGCAGCTCACCTTTAGCGAGGGACCTTAATGAGCAGTTCTTC. Translation: CASSSPLARDLNEQFF. Full variable domain (rest looked up from reference TRBV7-3 and TRBJ2-1): GAGVSQTPSNKVTEKGKYVELRCDPISGHTALYWYRQSLGQGPEFLIYFQGTGAADDSGLPNDRFFAVRPEGSVSTLKIQRTERGDSAVYLCASSSPLARDLNEQFFGPGTRLTVL.

The V call is TRBV6-1, the J call TRBJ1-2; maybe TRBD1 (6 bases). The germline V gene has CDR1 MNHNS and CDR2 SASEGT. The V end lost 4 bases, the J end lost 5 bases, and 11 bases lay between the germline ends. CDR3 length equals 13 residues. CDR3 amino acids: CASSGTARYGYTF. CDR3 bases: TGTGCCAGCAGTGGGACAGCTAGATATGGCTACACCTTC.

This sequence joins TRBV4-1 and TRBJ1-2; TRBD1 might be the D (6 bases). V was clipped by 3 bases and J by 7 bases, with 18 bases between them. The CDR3 contains 15 residues. CDR1 and CDR2 (germline): MGHRA, YSYEKL. CDR3 in DNA: TGCGCCAGCAGCCAGAATACAGGGAATTCCCTTGGCTACACCTTC. This encodes CASSQNTGNSLGYTF.

The rearrangement links TRBV5-4 to TRBJ2-7, with 9 bases matching TRBD2. The V gene end was trimmed by 5 bases and the J gene end by 0 bases; junction bases not matched to a gene: 3. This CDR3 has 14 amino acids. Germline V lookup: CDR1 SGHNT, CDR2 YYREEE (reference sequence). The CDR3 nucleotides are TGTGCCAGCAGGAGACTAGCGGACTCCTACGAGCAGTACTTC. The encoded protein is CASRRLADSYEQYF. Full variable domain (outside the CDR3, taken from reference TRBV5-4 and TRBJ2-7): ETGVTQSPTHLIKTRGQQVTLRCSSQSGHNTVSWYQQALGQGPQFIFQYYREEENGRGNFPPRFSGLQFPNYSSELNVNALELDDSALYLCASRRLADSYEQYFGPGTRLTVT.